This is a list of T cell receptor beta chains from one sample in a study of blood T cell repertoires in COVID-19. Clones were read by immunoSEQ multiplex PCR, and TCRdb kept only the in-frame ones, dropping some. The sample shows 200,000 to 250,000 clones, around nine tenths of them seen only once. The sequencing input was PBMCs or T cells enriched from blood (not recorded which). The receptors derive from a man younger than 45 who had recovered from COVID-19. CDR3s include the opening cysteine and the closing phenylalanine or tryptophan. Each record gives: J gene, clone size, D gene, V gene, CDR3 protein, CDR3 DNA. The D gene is left open where the match is weak. Rows give clone size only sometimes, using once, few, many, or a class for an expanded clone.

j_call: TRBJ2-7
clone_size: -
d_call: TRBD2
v_call: TRBV5-5
cdr3_aa: CASSYIAGVVRYEQYF
cdr3_nt: TGTGCCAGCAGCTATATAGCGGGAGTAGTCCGCTACGAGCAGTACTTC

j_call: TRBJ2-1
clone_size: -
d_call: TRBD2
v_call: TRBV2
cdr3_aa: CANRGLAGGREQFF
cdr3_nt: TGTGCCAACCGTGGTCTAGCGGGCGGTCGAGAGCAGTTCTTC

j_call: TRBJ2-7
clone_size: -
d_call: -
v_call: TRBV7-8
cdr3_aa: CASSLGGTSYEQYF
cdr3_nt: TGTGCCAGCAGCTTGGGGGGAACCTCCTACGAGCAGTACTTC

j_call: TRBJ1-2
clone_size: once
d_call: TRBD1
v_call: TRBV19
cdr3_aa: CASSRYRDSLDGYTF
cdr3_nt: TGTGCCAGTAGTAGATACCGGGACAGTCTCGATGGCTACACCTTC

j_call: TRBJ1-3
clone_size: once
d_call: TRBD1
v_call: TRBV7-9
cdr3_aa: CASSLRSGQSGNTIYF
cdr3_nt: TGTGCCAGCAGCTTAAGATCGGGACAGTCCGGAAACACCATATATTTT

j_call: TRBJ1-3
clone_size: -
d_call: -
v_call: TRBV24-1
cdr3_aa: CATSDLIASRDTKGENTIYF
cdr3_nt: TGTGCCACCAGTGATTTGATAGCTTCCCGGGACACCAAAGGCGAAAACACCATATATTTT

j_call: TRBJ1-3
clone_size: -
d_call: TRBD1
v_call: TRBV9
cdr3_aa: CASSVGGTGWSNTIYF
cdr3_nt: TGTGCCAGCAGCGTAGGGGGGACAGGGTGGTCCAACACCATATATTTT

j_call: TRBJ1-1
clone_size: once
d_call: -
v_call: TRBV5-6
cdr3_aa: CASSFLTGYTEAFF
cdr3_nt: TGTGCCAGCAGCTTTTTAACAGGATACACTGAAGCTTTCTTT

j_call: TRBJ1-2
clone_size: few
d_call: TRBD1
v_call: TRBV6-5
cdr3_aa: CASSYHRDRSYEGYTF
cdr3_nt: TGTGCCAGCAGTTACCACCGGGACAGGTCCTATGAGGGCTACACCTTC

j_call: TRBJ1-1
clone_size: few
d_call: TRBD1
v_call: TRBV2
cdr3_aa: CASSKEGTGGTEAFF
cdr3_nt: TGTGCCAGCTCCAAGGAGGGGACAGGGGGCACTGAAGCTTTCTTT

j_call: TRBJ1-4
clone_size: -
d_call: -
v_call: TRBV9
cdr3_aa: CASSPPTQGWGEKLFF
cdr3_nt: TGTGCCAGCAGCCCTCCCACCCAGGGGTGGGGTGAAAAACTGTTTTTT

j_call: TRBJ1-1
clone_size: -
d_call: -
v_call: TRBV12-3/TRBV12-4
cdr3_aa: CASSTFQKTEAFF
cdr3_nt: TGTGCCAGCAGCACATTCCAAAAGACTGAAGCTTTCTTT

j_call: TRBJ1-1
clone_size: few
d_call: TRBD1
v_call: TRBV4-3
cdr3_aa: CASSQGDRGLDEEIF
cdr3_nt: TGCGCCAGCAGCCAAGGGGACAGGGGGCTGGACGAAGAGATCTTT

j_call: TRBJ2-5
clone_size: -
d_call: -
v_call: TRBV5-1
cdr3_aa: CASSLGQVQETQYF
cdr3_nt: TGCGCCAGCAGCTTGGGACAGGTCCAAGAGACCCAGTACTTC

j_call: TRBJ2-7
clone_size: -
d_call: TRBD1
v_call: TRBV19
cdr3_aa: CASSTPGQRYEQYF
cdr3_nt: TGTGCCAGTAGTACCCCGGGACAGAGGTACGAGCAGTACTTC

j_call: TRBJ2-7
clone_size: few
d_call: -
v_call: TRBV7-2
cdr3_aa: CASSFQDSLYEQYF
cdr3_nt: TGTGCCAGCAGCTTTCAGGACAGCCTCTACGAGCAGTACTTC

j_call: TRBJ1-2
clone_size: -
d_call: -
v_call: TRBV3-1/TRBV3-2
cdr3_aa: CASSQVGSYYGYTF
cdr3_nt: TGTGCCAGCAGCCAAGTGGGCAGTTACTATGGCTACACCTTC

j_call: TRBJ2-3
clone_size: -
d_call: -
v_call: TRBV27
cdr3_aa: CASSFHGGKDTQYF
cdr3_nt: TGTGCCAGCAGTTTCCACGGCGGCAAAGATACGCAGTATTTT

j_call: TRBJ1-2
clone_size: -
d_call: TRBD1
v_call: TRBV3-1/TRBV3-2
cdr3_aa: CASSQYGTAYGYTF
cdr3_nt: TGTGCCAGCAGCCAATACGGGACAGCCTATGGCTACACCTTC

j_call: TRBJ1-1
clone_size: -
d_call: -
v_call: TRBV5-1
cdr3_aa: CASRTRGTEAFF
cdr3_nt: TGCGCCAGCAGGACAAGGGGAACTGAAGCTTTCTTT

j_call: TRBJ1-4
clone_size: -
d_call: -
v_call: TRBV19
cdr3_aa: CASSIEAADHEKLFF
cdr3_nt: TGTGCCAGTAGTATAGAGGCGGCAGACCATGAAAAACTGTTTTTT

j_call: TRBJ2-3
clone_size: -
d_call: TRBD2
v_call: TRBV3-1/TRBV3-2
cdr3_aa: CASSQGSLAGGPVKADTQYF
cdr3_nt: TGTGCCAGCAGCCAAGGTTCGCTAGCGGGGGGGCCAGTTAAAGCAGATACGCAGTATTTT

j_call: TRBJ1-6
clone_size: -
d_call: -
v_call: TRBV5-6
cdr3_aa: CASSLWARPLNSPLHF
cdr3_nt: TGTGCCAGCAGCTTGTGGGCGCGCCCCCTTAATTCACCCCTCCACTTT

j_call: TRBJ1-1
clone_size: -
d_call: -
v_call: TRBV28
cdr3_aa: CASSLSDSTEAFF
cdr3_nt: TGTGCCAGCAGTTTGTCAGACAGCACTGAAGCTTTCTTT

j_call: TRBJ1-3
clone_size: -
d_call: -
v_call: TRBV28
cdr3_aa: CASSLWDVASGNTIYF
cdr3_nt: TGTGCCAGCAGTTTATGGGATGTAGCCTCTGGAAACACCATATATTTT

j_call: TRBJ1-2
clone_size: -
d_call: -
v_call: TRBV27
cdr3_aa: CASSPYIQAGYGYTF
cdr3_nt: TGTGCCAGCAGTCCGTATATTCAGGCCGGCTATGGCTACACCTTC

j_call: TRBJ1-1
clone_size: -
d_call: -
v_call: TRBV23-1
cdr3_aa: CASSQSPSFVAFF
cdr3_nt: TGCGCCAGCAGTCAATCCCCCTCTTTTGTGGCTTTCTTT

j_call: TRBJ2-7
clone_size: -
d_call: TRBD1
v_call: TRBV28
cdr3_aa: CASRPGQGSEQYF
cdr3_nt: TGTGCCAGCAGACCGGGACAGGGAAGCGAGCAGTACTTC

j_call: TRBJ2-1
clone_size: medium-sized
d_call: -
v_call: TRBV28
cdr3_aa: CASSFAGANEQFF
cdr3_nt: TGTGCCAGCAGTTTTGCCGGAGCCAATGAGCAGTTCTTC

j_call: TRBJ1-1
clone_size: -
d_call: -
v_call: TRBV7-9
cdr3_aa: CASSSSAGQNTEAFF
cdr3_nt: TGTGCCAGCAGCTCCAGTGCAGGGCAGAACACTGAAGCTTTCTTT

j_call: TRBJ2-7
clone_size: -
d_call: -
v_call: TRBV18
cdr3_aa: CASSPALSYEQYF
cdr3_nt: TGTGCCAGCTCACCGGCCTTATCCTACGAGCAGTACTTC

j_call: TRBJ1-6
clone_size: -
d_call: -
v_call: TRBV5-1
cdr3_aa: CASRGSSPSYNSPLHF
cdr3_nt: TGCGCCAGCAGGGGGAGCAGCCCCTCCTATAATTCACCCCTCCACTTT

j_call: TRBJ1-4
clone_size: -
d_call: TRBD1
v_call: TRBV2
cdr3_aa: CASSEAVDTGVGEKLFF
cdr3_nt: TGTGCCAGCAGTGAAGCGGTAGATACAGGGGTGGGTGAAAAACTGTTTTTT

j_call: TRBJ2-3
clone_size: -
d_call: TRBD2
v_call: TRBV11-2
cdr3_aa: CASSLEPAGVSTDTQYF
cdr3_nt: TGTGCCAGCAGCTTAGAACCAGCGGGGGTTAGCACAGATACGCAGTATTTT

j_call: TRBJ1-6
clone_size: -
d_call: -
v_call: TRBV2
cdr3_aa: CASSEAGLTSPLHF
cdr3_nt: TGTGCCAGCAGTGAGGCAGGGCTTACTTCACCCCTCCACTTT

j_call: TRBJ1-5
clone_size: -
d_call: -
v_call: TRBV27
cdr3_aa: CASSLRQTNQPQHF
cdr3_nt: TGTGCCAGCAGTTTACGGCAGACAAATCAGCCCCAGCATTTT

j_call: TRBJ2-5
clone_size: -
d_call: -
v_call: TRBV9
cdr3_aa: CASSVVSGETQYF
cdr3_nt: TGTGCCAGCAGCGTAGTAAGCGGGGAGACCCAGTACTTC

j_call: TRBJ2-7
clone_size: once
d_call: -
v_call: TRBV10-2
cdr3_aa: CASSGGGPQYF
cdr3_nt: TGCGCCAGCAGCGGCGGCGGGCCCCAGTACTTC

j_call: TRBJ2-3
clone_size: -
d_call: TRBD2
v_call: TRBV6-5
cdr3_aa: CASSYSGSGEGTQYF
cdr3_nt: TGTGCCAGCAGTTACTCCGGTAGCGGGGAGGGTACGCAGTATTTT

j_call: TRBJ2-5
clone_size: -
d_call: TRBD1
v_call: TRBV6-5
cdr3_aa: CASRPQGAGRETQYF
cdr3_nt: TGTGCCAGCAGACCCCAGGGGGCGGGTAGAGAGACCCAGTACTTC

j_call: TRBJ1-2
clone_size: few
d_call: -
v_call: TRBV7-2
cdr3_aa: CASSYGPGDYGYTF
cdr3_nt: TGTGCCAGCAGCTACGGGCCAGGGGACTATGGCTACACCTTC